The clone carrying this TCR beta chain was detected a few times. This sample is drawn from a study of blood T cell repertoires in COVID-19. Study summary: There were acute and convalescent COVID-19 samples, and they came from the United States, Italy and Spain. Nucleic acid was either cDNA or gDNA, and it came from T cells, B-cell-depleted T cells, or PBMCs.

The V gene's germline CDR1 is SGHVS and CDR2 FQNEAQ. This CDR3 is 15 amino acids long. Deletions cut 7 bases from V and 5 bases from J, with 20 bases between. Per the authors' pipeline: The authors estimated nucleated cell counts from reference gene primer amplification. Here immunoSEQ multiplex PCR was the method, and the copy in TCRdb shows in-frame clones only, minus some. The V and J calls and the clone size are those of that table, but D and trimming were determined from the DNA. The sample has about 59,000 clones; 70% to 75% are singletons. The chain recombines TRBV7-8 with TRBJ2-5; a possible D gene is TRBD2 (6 bases). This receptor was taken from a woman aged 65 to 85 with acute or convalescent COVID-19. Sample: peripheral blood. The CDR3 coding sequence is TGTGCCAGCACCCTGGGAGGCCGACCCCAGGAGACCCAGTACTTC. It specifies CASTLGGRPQETQYF.